This T cell receptor beta chain is drawn from a study of Graves' ophthalmopathy and Graves' hyperthyroidism. Amplification of TCR beta CDR3 regions used RNA transcripts. HTBI primers served in a first-round RT-PCR, which a second-round multiplex PCR followed. TCRdb processed the multiplex PCR reads anew with MiXCR; each CDR3 protein has one entry. The top ten hold roughly 11% of the sample, which has around 1.1 million distinct CDR3 sequences, around a third seen once. This clonotype was seen a handful of times. The CDR3 has 16 amino acids. Germline trimming cut 2 bases from V and 3 bases from J; bases unmatched to any gene: 8. Germline V CDR1 and CDR2: SGHDT, YYEEEE.

The receptor was derived from an adult man with Graves' hyperthyroidism. The material sequenced was peripheral blood or thyroid tissue (not recorded which). The chain joins TRBV5-6 to TRBJ2-7, with TRBD1 matching 10 bases. The CDR3 DNA sequence: TGTGCCAGCAGCTTACCCAAGGACAGGGGGGGCTACGAGCAGTACTTC. This encodes CASSLPKDRGGYEQYF.